This entry is about one T cell receptor (beta chain). The antigen remains unidentified. The record originates from a study of beta chain features in type 1 diabetes. Study outcomes and limitations: Because the template was cDNA, high-expressing cells might be over-represented. Relative to healthy donors, patients appeared to have naive, central memory and Treg TCRB repertoires that were more similar.

Reverse transcription of all isolated RNA meant that expressed TCRB transcripts were sequenced. Sequencing used immunoSEQ multiplex PCR; TCRdb keeps in-frame clones, though not all of them. The sample lists hundreds of thousands of clones; over 10% were seen once. All of the sorted populations showed purity greater than 95%. Germline CDR1 reads SGHAT; CDR2 reads FQNNGV. The V segment lost 2 bases and the J segment 5 bases; nucleotides outside the gene matches: 7. CDR3 length: 16 residues. The sequence came from a man younger than 30 in good health. The sequenced material came from naive CD4+ T cells from blood. V gene TRBV11-2 combines with J gene TRBJ2-5, with TRBD1 matching 11 bases. The DNA for the CDR3 is TGTGCCAGCAGCTTACACGGACAGGGGGCTTCGGAGACCCAGTACTTC. Its protein product is CASSLHGQGASETQYF.